The T cell receptor beta chain under discussion was sequenced for a study of blood T cell repertoires in COVID-19. Assay used: immunoSEQ multiplex PCR; TCRdb lists only in-frame clones, some missing. The table includes around 250,000 clones, roughly 86% detected once. The CDR3 is 16 amino acids. Germline V gene lookup returns CDR1 SGHNT and CDR2 YYREEE (reference sequence). V lost 0 bases to trimming and J lost 9 bases; unmatched junction nucleotides: 11. J is TRBJ2-1 and V is TRBV5-4; TRBD2 matches 8 bases. The clonotype comes from an older woman who had recovered from COVID-19. The sample taken for sequencing was peripheral blood. The CDR3 sequence is CASSLGGPGLEVEQFF. The CDR3 bases are TGTGCCAGCAGCTTGGGGGGACCGGGACTAGAGGTTGAGCAGTTCTTC.